A selection of T cell receptor beta chains follows, all from one sample in a study of blood T cell repertoires in COVID-19. Sequenced by immunoSEQ multiplex PCR; TCRdb stores in-frame clones only, minus some. Among about 170,000 clones listed, about 89% were seen once. Material: PBMCs or T cells enriched from blood (not recorded which). These receptors all stem from a woman aged 18-35 years who had recovered from COVID-19. The CDR3 runs from the conserved cysteine through the conserved F or W.

V: TRBV3-1/TRBV3-2; J: TRBJ2-1; CDR3: CASSQAGVWLAAYNEQFF
V: TRBV15; J: TRBJ1-5; CDR3: CATSREGTSNQPQHF
V: TRBV29-1; J: TRBJ2-7; CDR3: CSVAETRAYEQYF
V: TRBV28; J: TRBJ2-7; CDR3: CASSLALQGFGTYEQYF
V: TRBV5-1; J: TRBJ1-5; CDR3: CASSLAGGDQPQHF
V: TRBV7-7; J: TRBJ1-1; CDR3: CASSLGYGTEAFF
V: TRBV6-2/TRBV6-3; J: TRBJ1-2; CDR3: CASSLGHRDPNYGYTF
V: TRBV7-2; J: TRBJ2-1; CDR3: CASSLAGGWGNEQFF
V: TRBV24-1; J: TRBJ1-2; CDR3: CATSDPTGFGGYTF
V: TRBV19; J: TRBJ1-1; CDR3: CASRTGSSEAFF
V: TRBV28; J: TRBJ1-3; CDR3: CASSRGGNTIYF
V: TRBV28; J: TRBJ1-1; CDR3: CASSLAQLGGDAEAFF
V: TRBV7-2; J: TRBJ2-3; CDR3: CASSLGTSGPTDTQYF
V: TRBV4-2; J: TRBJ2-2; CDR3: CASSRLGLAGNTGELFF
V: TRBV28; J: TRBJ1-2; CDR3: CASSFQGRTGYTF
V: TRBV7-8; J: TRBJ2-2; CDR3: CAEGGGSYTGELFF
V: TRBV5-1; J: TRBJ2-1; CDR3: CASSLGAGGQNEQFF
V: TRBV19; J: TRBJ2-1; CDR3: CASSGQPSYNEQFF
V: TRBV29-1; J: TRBJ2-1; CDR3: CSVVGPGRGEQFF
V: TRBV4-1; J: TRBJ1-4; CDR3: CASSQVRQSEKLFF
V: TRBV12-3/TRBV12-4; J: TRBJ2-7; CDR3: CASSSVDEQYF
V: TRBV29-1; J: TRBJ2-1; CDR3: CSTTPGLLDGEQFF
V: TRBV18; J: TRBJ2-2; CDR3: CASSPGTGAAGELFF
V: TRBV13; J: TRBJ2-7; CDR3: CASSLGGTGPYEQYF
V: TRBV5-1; J: TRBJ1-1; CDR3: CASSLAPGYRTEAFF
V: TRBV19; J: TRBJ2-7; CDR3: CASRLGGKQYF
V: TRBV24-1; J: TRBJ1-5; CDR3: CATSDHAYNQPQHF
V: TRBV20-1; J: TRBJ2-3; CDR3: CSASLLAGVNTQYF
V: TRBV4-2; J: TRBJ2-1; CDR3: CASSQDLGTSSYNEQFF
V: TRBV5-1; J: TRBJ1-1; CDR3: CASNPGGQANTEAFF
V: TRBV5-1; J: TRBJ1-1; CDR3: CASSAQGVGEAFF
V: TRBV28; J: TRBJ1-2; CDR3: CASTPDGNNYGYTF
V: TRBV5-1; J: TRBJ1-4; CDR3: CASSLVGQLTTNEKLFF
V: TRBV4-3; J: TRBJ2-7; CDR3: CASSLDRGLNEQYF
V: TRBV5-1; J: TRBJ2-7; CDR3: CASSLAYGPYEQYF
V: TRBV5-5; J: TRBJ1-2; CDR3: CASRDDRPYGYTF
V: TRBV7-9; J: TRBJ2-2; CDR3: CASTREGGRKTGELFF
V: TRBV19; J: TRBJ1-1; CDR3: CATAGTVNTEAFF
V: TRBV19; J: TRBJ2-4; CDR3: CASSQTGGANIQYF
V: TRBV19; J: TRBJ1-1; CDR3: CASSIGRVGNTEAFF
V: TRBV6-5; J: TRBJ2-1; CDR3: CASTQGYEQFF